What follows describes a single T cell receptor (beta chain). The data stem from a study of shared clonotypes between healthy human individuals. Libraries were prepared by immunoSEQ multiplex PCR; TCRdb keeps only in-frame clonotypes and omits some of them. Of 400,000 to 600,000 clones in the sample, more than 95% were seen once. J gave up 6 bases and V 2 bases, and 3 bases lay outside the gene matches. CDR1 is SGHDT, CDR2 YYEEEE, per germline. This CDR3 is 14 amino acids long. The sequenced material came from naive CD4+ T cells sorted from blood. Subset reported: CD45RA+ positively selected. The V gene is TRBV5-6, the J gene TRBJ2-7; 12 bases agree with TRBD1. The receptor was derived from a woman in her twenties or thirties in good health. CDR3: CASSFRDRGREQYF. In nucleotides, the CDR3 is TGTGCCAGCAGCTTCCGGGACAGGGGGCGCGAGCAGTACTTC.